The TCR beta chain under discussion was sequenced for a study of cytomegalovirus exposure and HLA in healthy donors. The germline V gene encodes CDR1 SEHNR and CDR2 FQNEAQ (reference sequence). The CDR3 contains 15 residues. Trimming stripped 5 bases from V and 3 bases from J, with 16 bases between. In the PCR, 60 Vbeta and 13 Jbeta primers were used. Assay used: immunoSEQ multiplex PCR; TCRdb lists only in-frame clones, some missing. The sample records 200,000 or so clones, roughly 87% being singletons. The specimen sequenced was PBMCs. The TCR comes from a girl under three years old in good health and CMV-seronegative. The chain employs TRBV7-9 and TRBJ1-2; D ambiguous. The CDR3 sequence is CASSAYRTDYYGYTF. As DNA, the CDR3 is TGTGCCAGCAGCGCGTACCGTACCGATTACTATGGCTACACCTTC.